This T cell receptor (beta chain) was retrieved from a study of cytomegalovirus exposure and HLA in healthy donors. Findings and limits, study-wide: Most TCR sequences were seen very rarely across donors, but some public TCRs occurred in many. The study designated about 180 TCR beta chains cytomegalovirus-associated. The classifier, whose performance was assessed in both the original and validation cohorts, reportedly diagnosed cytomegalovirus status with high specificity and sensitivity.

The protocol was immunoSEQ multiplex PCR, while the TCRdb copy is restricted to in-frame clones and leaves out a portion. The sample lists about 330,000 clones, about nine tenths occurring once. Note on this clone: Its antigen is unidentified.

The donors were part of the validation cohort of fewer than 150 subjects. That cohort was separate from the first cohort, which comprised 500 to 850 subjects. The germline V and J ends were trimmed by 3 bases and 1 base, with 9 bases remaining between them. The CDR3 extends over 15 amino acids. Germline assignment: CDR1 SGHAT and CDR2 FQNNGV. The chain uses TRBV11-2 and TRBJ2-2; the D gene is possibly TRBD1 (6 bases). The clonotype originates from a woman between 25 and 40 years old in good health and CMV-seropositive. Sequencing was carried out using PBMCs. The CDR3 sequence is CASSLAGVNTGELFF. CDR3 nucleotide sequence: TGTGCCAGCAGCTTGGCAGGGGTGAACACCGGGGAGCTGTTTTTT.